The entry below describes one T cell receptor (beta chain). Per the study methods: Amplifying reference gene primers gave estimates of nucleated cell counts. The table came from immunoSEQ multiplex PCR; TCRdb's copy has only in-frame clones and leaves some out. The D gene and trimming were derived from the DNA, and the V and J assignments and clone size from that table. The table has about 670,000 clones, approximately 90% seen once. This specimen belongs to a study of blood T cell repertoires in COVID-19. Study summary: The origin of the acute and convalescent COVID-19 samples was the United States, Italy and Spain. Nucleic acid was either cDNA or gDNA, and it came from T cells, B-cell-depleted T cells, or PBMCs.

The V end was cut by 5 bases, the J end by 2 bases, with 13 bases between. Per germline, CDR1 ENHRY and CDR2 SYGVKD. The CDR3 covers 14 residues. Source material: peripheral blood. The V call is TRBV10-3, the J call TRBJ2-7; D gene ambiguous. This TCR was recovered from a woman aged 18-35 years with acute or convalescent COVID-19. The CDR3 coding sequence is TGTGCCATCAGTTCAGAACCGACACCCTACGAGCAGTACTTC. Its translation: CAISSEPTPYEQYF.